This T cell receptor (beta chain) was captured by sequencing in a study of T cells after yellow fever vaccination. In the study overall: Preparation used SMART-Seq v4 Ultra Low Input for the low-cell-number fractions.

TCRdb recomputed calls from the 5' RACE reads with MiXCR, one row per CDR3 protein. The sample yields approximately 12,000 distinct CDR3 sequences, 5.8% seen once. This CDR3 spans 16 amino acids. Germline assignment: CDR1 SGHKS and CDR2 YYEKEE (reference sequence). Concerning this clonotype: An end of the junction does not agree with germline; a read error may underlie this.

Findings and limits, study-wide: There was a small share of clonotypes that showed up in both the CD4 and CD8 compartments. Post-booster samples contained most primary-vaccination clones (nearly 98% CD4, almost 90% CD8). Contamination of FACS-sorted repertoires by abundant clonotypes from the bulk population could occur.

The receptor's source is a man aged 30 to 45 who received the YFV17D yellow fever vaccine. The sample consisted of PBMCs, either bulk or a sorted T-cell subset (CD4+, CD8+, memory, or dextramer-sorted; not recorded which), taken on the day of the yellow fever booster vaccination. V usage is TRBV5-5 and J usage is TRBJ2-5; no firm D call. CDR3: CSSSLHTPPLGQTQYF. DNA for the CDR3: TGTTCCAGCAGCTTGCATACGCCCCCCCTTGGCCAGACCCAGTACTTC.